These 6 T cell receptor beta chains were all obtained from the same sample, sequenced in a study of T cell responses to AZD1222 COVID-19 vaccine. The data were produced by immunoSEQ multiplex PCR, yet TCRdb's version contains in-frame clones alone and is incomplete. The table lists under 140,000 clones, over 90% of them singletons. This specimen was peripheral blood, taken 28 days after the second AZD1222 dose. The source is an adult who received the AZD1222 COVID-19 vaccine.

This clone was detected only once. The chain couples TRBV19 to TRBJ1-1, with unresolved D. The germline V gene has CDR1 LNHDA and CDR2 SQIVND (reference sequence). CDR3 length equals 13 residues. The V end lost 3 bases, the J end lost 3 bases, and 8 bases lay between the germline ends. CDR3 amino acids: CASSILGYTEAFF. The DNA for the CDR3 is TGTGCCAGTAGTATCTTGGGGTACACTGAAGCTTTCTTT.

The J gene is TRBJ1-1, the V gene TRBV7-9; weak D call: TRBD1 (5 bases). Trimming cost V 4 bases and J 0 bases, with 12 bases left between them. The CDR3 has 15 residues. Germline V gene data show CDR1 as SEHNR and CDR2 as FQNEAQ (reference sequence). CDR3 sequence: CASSSPRGVNTEAFF. The CDR3 DNA reads TGTGCCAGCAGCTCGCCCCGAGGGGTGAACACTGAAGCTTTCTTT.

The chain links TRBV5-1 to TRBJ1-1; maybe TRBD1 (5 bases). Trimming removed 0 bases at V and 5 bases at J, with 8 bases between. Looked up from germline, CDR1 is SGHRS and CDR2 is YFSETQ. CDR3 size: 13 residues. The CDR3 DNA sequence: TGCGCCAGCAGCTTGGGGTACAGGACTGAAGCTTTCTTT. Translation: CASSLGYRTEAFF.

This clone was counted a single time. The chain has TRBV18 and TRBJ1-1; 9 nucleotides match TRBD1. The CDR3 contains 16 residues. The J segment lost 3 bases and the V segment lost 3 bases, leaving 8 bases of the junction unmatched. Germline CDR1 KGHSH, CDR2 LQKENI. As DNA, the CDR3 is TGTGCCAGCTCACCGGGGGGGACAGGGAAAGACACTGAAGCTTTCTTT. Its translation is CASSPGGTGKDTEAFF.

The chain carries TRBV20-1 and TRBJ1-2, with D maybe TRBD1 (5 bases). Germline V lookup: CDR1 DFQATT, CDR2 SNEGSKA (reference sequence). CDR3 length equals 11 residues. CDR3 nucleotide sequence: TGCAGCGCGGCGGGGGACTATGGCTACACCTTC. Its protein is CSAAGDYGYTF.

J is TRBJ2-2 and V is TRBV5-5; no reliable D call. The germline V gene has CDR1 SGHKS and CDR2 YYEKEE (reference sequence). CDR3 length equals 14 residues. V was trimmed by 3 bases and J by 8 bases, leaving 14 bases between them. CDR3 sequence: CASSYETAPGELFF. The CDR3 DNA is TGTGCCAGCAGCTACGAGACGGCCCCTGGGGAGCTGTTTTTT. The whole variable domain, remainder taken from reference TRBV5-5 and TRBJ2-2, is DAGVTQSPTHLIKTRGQQVTLRCSPISGHKSVSWYQQVLGQGPQFIFQYYEKEERGRGNFPDRFSARQFPNYSSELNVNALLLGDSALYLCASSYETAPGELFFGEGSRLTVL.